Below, 29 T cell receptor beta chains from the same sample are listed, as sequenced in a study of T-cell memory formation after mild COVID-19. One entry per CDR3 protein, called by TCRdb with MiXCR from the 5' RACE reads. The sample lists approximately 150,000 distinct CDR3 sequences, 13% occurring once. Sequencing was carried out using PBMCs or a T cell subset sorted from them (not recorded which). These receptors were obtained from a man aged 18 to 35 who had mild COVID-19 (a few samples of this study predate the infection). Cell type and time point are not known.

This clonotype was observed a handful of times. The rearrangement uses TRBV19 and TRBJ1-1; unclear D gene. The CDR3 has 13 amino acids. The V end was cut by 8 bases, the J end by 1 base, with 11 bases between. Per germline, CDR1 LNHDA and CDR2 SQIVND (reference sequence). In DNA, the CDR3 is TGTGCCAGTGCGACGGTCCAGAACACTGAAGCTTTCTTT. This translates into CASATVQNTEAFF.

V is TRBV12-3 or TRBV12-4 and J is TRBJ2-5; 8 bases are a match to TRBD2. V trimming: 5 bases; J trimming: 4 bases; junction bases outside the gene matches: 9. This CDR3 is built from 15 residues. The CDR3 nucleotides are TGTGCCAGCAGTCGGAGGACTAGCTCAGCAGAGACCCAGTACTTC. Encoded protein: CASSRRTSSAETQYF.

The genes are TRBV7-9 and TRBJ2-3, with 8 nucleotides matching TRBD2. V shed 5 bases and J 5 bases; nucleotides not matched to a gene: 12. Germline CDR1 reads SEHNR; CDR2 reads FQNEAQ (reference sequence). The CDR3 has 16 amino acids. The CDR3 DNA reads as TGTGCCAGCAGCCCTATTCGACTAGCGATTGGAGATACGCAGTATTTT. As protein: CASSPIRLAIGDTQYF.

This clonotype was detected only a few times. This rearrangement joins TRBV7-2 to TRBJ2-2; 10 positions match TRBD1. The CDR3 totals 14 residues. Trimming at V came to 5 bases and at J to 7 bases, leaving 4 bases not matched to a gene. Germline lookup yields CDR1 SGHTA and CDR2 FQGNSA. The CDR3 coding sequence is TGTGCCAGCAGCCCCGACAGGGGGCGCGGGGAGCTGTTTTTT. It encodes CASSPDRGRGELFF.

This clonotype was recorded a few times. V is TRBV4-3 and J is TRBJ1-2, with TRBD1 matching over 7 bases. The trim removed 3 bases at V and 3 bases at J, leaving 10 bases unmatched. The CDR3 covers 16 residues. CDR1 LGHNA and CDR2 YSLEER come from the germline V gene. The CDR3: CASSQGEQGRYYGYTF. DNA for the CDR3: TGCGCCAGCAGCCAGGGTGAACAGGGGCGTTACTATGGCTACACCTTC.

This clonotype was seen more than once but under ten times. CDR3: CASSFINEQFF. CDR3 DNA sequence: TGTGCCAGCAGCTTTATCAATGAGCAGTTCTTC. The chain is built from TRBV5-4 and TRBJ2-1; D is ambiguous. The CDR3 is made up of 11 amino acids. V was pared by 2 bases and J by 6 bases, with 3 bases between. Germline V CDR1 and CDR2: SGHNT, YYREEE (reference sequence).

This clonotype has only a few counts. The chain uses TRBV6-5 and TRBJ1-2, with TRBD1 matching 7 bases. The germline V gene encodes CDR1 MNHEY and CDR2 SVGAGI. With 4 bases clipped from V and 7 bases from J, the junction kept 9 bases outside the gene matches. The CDR3 is 14 residues long. CDR3 residues: CASSSEQGRVGYTF. CDR3 nucleotides: TGTGCCAGCAGTTCGGAACAGGGGAGAGTTGGCTACACCTTC.

The chain couples TRBV6-4 to TRBJ1-2, with 9 nucleotides matching TRBD1. CDR1 MRHNA and CDR2 SNTAGT come from the germline V gene. Germline trimming cut 6 bases from V and 8 bases from J; bases unmatched to any gene: 7. This CDR3 spans 13 amino acids. CDR3 DNA sequence: TGTGCCAGCAGCCCTACCGGGACAGGGGGCTACACCTTC. It translates to CASSPTGTGGYTF.

The chain couples TRBV7-2 to TRBJ1-5, with 9 bases lining up with TRBD1. In germline, CDR1 is SGHTA, CDR2 FQGNSA. J gave up 1 base and V 5 bases, and 3 bases lay outside the gene matches. This CDR3 is built from 15 residues. This CDR3 is CASSGQGLSNQPQHF. CDR3 in DNA: TGTGCCAGCAGCGGACAGGGGTTGAGCAATCAGCCCCAGCATTTT.

This clonotype was seen a handful of times. The chain is built from TRBV20-1 and TRBJ1-5; D perhaps matches TRBD1 (5 bases). CDR1 and CDR2 (germline): DFQATT, SNEGSKA (reference sequence). The CDR3 is 13 residues long. The CDR3 loop reads CSPRDGEDQPQHF. CDR3 sequence (DNA): TGCAGCCCTCGGGACGGGGAAGATCAGCCCCAGCATTTT.

In its sample, this clonotype was seen a few times. The chain carries TRBV6-2 or TRBV6-3 and TRBJ2-5, with 11 nucleotides matching TRBD2. Losses at the gene ends were 8 bases for V and 5 bases for J; bases not matched to a gene: 7. Looked up from germline, CDR1 is MNHEY and CDR2 is SVGEGT. CDR3 length: 14 amino acids. The CDR3 DNA reads as TGTGCCAGCTATTCTAGCGGGGGGTCGGAGACCCAGTACTTC. Protein product: CASYSSGGSETQYF.

The rearrangement links TRBV7-9 to TRBJ2-5; no clear D gene. V lost 7 bases to trimming and J lost 4 bases, with 4 bases between them. In germline, CDR1 is SEHNR, CDR2 FQNEAQ (reference sequence). CDR3 length equals 10 residues. The CDR3: CASIGETQYF. The CDR3 nucleotides are TGTGCCAGCATCGGAGAGACCCAGTACTTC.

This clonotype was picked up a small number of times. The V gene is TRBV4-1, the J gene TRBJ2-2; 14 positions match TRBD2. V lost 0 bases to trimming and J lost 9 bases; unmatched junction nucleotides: 12. The CDR3 runs 19 residues. The germline gives CDR1 MGHRA, CDR2 YSYEKL. CDR3 loop: CASSQDRRRTSGGSRELFF. CDR3 bases: TGCGCCAGCAGCCAAGATCGTCGTCGGACTAGCGGGGGGAGCCGGGAGCTGTTTTTT.

A few counts support this clonotype. J is TRBJ2-7 and V is TRBV29-1, with no clear D. V dropped 6 bases and J dropped 0 bases, with 15 bases sitting between them. This CDR3 has 14 residues. Germline V gene sequence: CDR1 SQVTM, CDR2 ANQGSEA. The CDR3 nucleotides are TGCAGCGTATCCGGATTGCCTAGCTCCTACGAGCAGTACTTC. Translation: CSVSGLPSSYEQYF.

The gene calls are TRBV7-9 and TRBJ2-7, with a weak D call TRBD1 (6 bases). Germline assignment: CDR1 SEHNR and CDR2 FQNEAQ (reference sequence). The CDR3 spans 12 residues. V was trimmed by 5 bases and J by 2 bases, leaving 7 bases between them. The CDR3 DNA is TGTGCCAGCAGCGAGGGGGCCTACGAGCAGTACTTC. It specifies CASSEGAYEQYF.

This clonotype was detected a few times. V is TRBV4-2 and J is TRBJ2-3; possible D gene TRBD1, 6 bases. This CDR3 is 16 amino acids long. Germline V lookup: CDR1 LGHNA, CDR2 YNFKEQ. Trimming shortened V by 0 bases and J by 4 bases, and 14 bases separated the two germline ends. CDR3 loop: CASSQEGQSGADTQYF. CDR3 coding DNA: TGTGCCAGCAGCCAAGAAGGACAGTCCGGGGCAGATACGCAGTATTTT.

This clonotype was recorded a few times. The chain uses TRBV2 and TRBJ2-6; D not certain. Germline V lookup: CDR1 SNHLY, CDR2 FYNNEI. Trimming removed 6 bases from V and 8 bases from J, with 17 bases in between. The CDR3 has 15 amino acids. The CDR3 DNA sequence: TGTGCCAGCAGCCCAGGCCCCCAAAGGACCAACGTCCTGACTTTC. This sequence encodes CASSPGPQRTNVLTF.

This clonotype was observed a handful of times. The rearrangement joins TRBV5-4 to TRBJ2-5, with 11 bases fitting TRBD2. Germline V lookup: CDR1 SGHNT, CDR2 YYREEE (reference sequence). The CDR3 consists of 15 residues. The trim removed 0 bases at V and 5 bases at J, leaving 3 bases unmatched. DNA of the CDR3: TGTGCCAGCAGCTTGGTAGCGGGGGGGCCGGAGACCCAGTACTTC. Translation gives CASSLVAGGPETQYF.

The J gene is TRBJ2-3, the V gene TRBV2; D not resolved. The CDR3 extends over 11 amino acids. V lost 6 bases to trimming and J lost 8 bases, with 9 bases between them. CDR1 and CDR2 (germline): SNHLY, FYNNEI. CDR3 sequence (DNA): TGTGCCAGCAGGGCAGCTGGTACGCAGTATTTT. It yields the protein CASRAAGTQYF.

This clonotype was observed at least ten times. This chain uses TRBV7-2 with TRBJ2-5; 7 nucleotides match TRBD2. V dropped 5 bases and J dropped 2; count of bases not matched to a gene: 5. Germline V gives CDR1 SGHTA, CDR2 FQGNSA. CDR3 length equals 14 residues. CDR3 sequence: CASSPLGGQETQYF. In DNA, the CDR3 is TGTGCCAGCAGCCCCCTCGGGGGGCAAGAGACCCAGTACTTC.

There are a few counts of this clonotype. CDR3 in amino acids: CASSPQSGTDTQYF. In DNA, the CDR3 is TGCGCCAGCAGCCCCCAGTCCGGCACAGATACGCAGTATTTT. V usage is TRBV5-1 and J usage is TRBJ2-3; D is ambiguous. This CDR3 has 14 residues. CDR1 and CDR2 from the germline V gene are SGHRS and YFSETQ. The V and J ends lost 4 bases and 1 base respectively, with 10 bases between them. The full variable domain, in which reference TRBV5-1 and TRBJ2-3 provide the parts outside the CDR3, is KAGVTQTPRYLIKTRGQQVTLSCSPISGHRSVSWYQQTPGQGLQFLFEYFSETQRNKGNFPGRFSGRQFSNSRSEMNVSTLELGDSALYLCASSPQSGTDTQYFGPGTRLTVL.

This clonotype was counted only a few times. The V gene is TRBV7-2, the J gene TRBJ1-6, with no clear D. This CDR3 has 15 amino acids. V was trimmed by 0 bases and J by 7 bases, leaving 10 bases between them. Germline CDR1 reads SGHTA; CDR2 reads FQGNSA. The CDR3 spells CASSLAVVGNSPLHF. In DNA, the CDR3 is TGTGCCAGCAGCTTAGCGGTCGTTGGGAATTCACCCCTCCACTTT.

The rearrangement uses TRBV5-1 and TRBJ1-4; D may be TRBD1 (5 bases). The V gene lost 2 bases and the J gene lost 3 bases, with 8 bases spanning the gap. The germline V gene encodes CDR1 SGHRS and CDR2 YFSETQ. The CDR3 is made up of 14 amino acids. The DNA for the CDR3 is TGCGCCAGCAGCTTTCCAGGGCCTAATGAAAAACTGTTTTTT. This gives the protein CASSFPGPNEKLFF.

This clonotype is labeled as medium-sized (0.01 to 0.1%). V and J are TRBV7-2 and TRBJ2-3; TRBD2 matches at 8 bases. The ends lost 5 bases at V and 2 bases at J; junction bases unmatched: 6. The CDR3 is made up of 15 amino acids. CDR1 is SGHTA, CDR2 FQGNSA, per germline. The CDR3 sequence is CASSPGGPLTDTQYF. As DNA, the CDR3 is TGTGCCAGCAGCCCGGGGGGGCCCCTCACAGATACGCAGTATTTT.

This CDR3 is CASSPRAGGGETQYF. The CDR3, as DNA: TGTGCCAGCAGCCCCCGGGCGGGGGGCGGAGAGACCCAGTACTTC. The chain has TRBV5-5 and TRBJ2-5; 8 bases are a match to TRBD2. The junction had 9 bases not matched to a gene; V was cut back by 4 bases and J by 4 bases. This CDR3 has 15 residues. Germline loops: CDR1 SGHKS, CDR2 YYEKEE (reference sequence).

This clonotype has just a few counts. The chain recombines TRBV5-1 with TRBJ2-2; 9 bases line up with TRBD1. The CDR3 loop spans 15 amino acids. Germline CDR1 and CDR2: SGHRS and YFSETQ. Trimming took 6 bases from V and 3 from J; bases not matched to a gene: 6. The CDR3 loop is CASIAGTGYTGELFF. The CDR3, as DNA: TGCGCCAGCATCGCGGGGACAGGGTACACCGGGGAGCTGTTTTTT.

This clonotype was seen only a few times. The chain combines TRBV18 with TRBJ1-6, with TRBD1 matching 11 bases. The CDR3 runs 13 residues. CDR1 and CDR2 from the germline V gene are KGHSH and LQKENI. Trimming took 8 bases from V and 8 from J; bases not matched to a gene: 2. Here the CDR3 reads CASTGQGDSPLHF. In nucleotides, the CDR3 is TGTGCCAGCACGGGACAGGGGGATTCACCCCTCCACTTT.

This clonotype was seen a few times. This chain links TRBV6-2 or TRBV6-3 with TRBJ2-4, with D possibly being TRBD2 (6 bases). Germline-derived CDR1 and CDR2 are MNHEY and SVGEGT. The CDR3 has 14 amino acids. The V gene lost 5 bases and the J gene lost 6 bases, with 14 bases spanning the gap. The CDR3 protein is CASSAGGNLNIQYF. In DNA form, the CDR3 reads TGTGCCAGCAGTGCGGGCGGGAATTTAAACATTCAGTACTTC.

This clonotype was recorded a few times. The gene calls are TRBV7-2 and TRBJ2-7, with TRBD2 matching 9 bases. Unmatched junction bases numbered 11, after V lost 5 bases and J lost 3 bases. Germline CDR1 is SGHTA and CDR2 is FQGNSA. This CDR3 is built from 16 residues. CDR3: CASSQFPAGGLYEQYF. The CDR3 DNA reads as TGTGCCAGCAGCCAATTCCCAGCGGGGGGCCTCTACGAGCAGTACTTC.